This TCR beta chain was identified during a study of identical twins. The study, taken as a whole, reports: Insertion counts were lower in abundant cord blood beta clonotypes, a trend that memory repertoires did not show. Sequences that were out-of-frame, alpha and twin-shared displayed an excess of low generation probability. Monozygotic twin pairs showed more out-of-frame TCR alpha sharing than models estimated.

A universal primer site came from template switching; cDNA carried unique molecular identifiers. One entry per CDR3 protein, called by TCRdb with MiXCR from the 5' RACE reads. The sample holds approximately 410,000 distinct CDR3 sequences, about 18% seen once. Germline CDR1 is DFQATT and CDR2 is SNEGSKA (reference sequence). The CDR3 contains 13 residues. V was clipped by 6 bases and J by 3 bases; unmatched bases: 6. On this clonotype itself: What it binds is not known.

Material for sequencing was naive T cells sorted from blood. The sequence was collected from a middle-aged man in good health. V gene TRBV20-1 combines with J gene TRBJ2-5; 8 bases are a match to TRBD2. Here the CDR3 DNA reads TGCAGTGCGCCAACTAGCGGAGAAGAGACCCAGTACTTC. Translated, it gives CSAPTSGEETQYF.